The subject of this entry is one TCR beta chain. The repertoire was sequenced with immunoSEQ multiplex PCR; TCRdb's copy has only in-frame clones and lacks some. The sample includes about 59,000 clones, about 93% of them seen just once. This CDR3 contains 18 residues. V lost 0 bases, J lost 0 bases, and 8 bases stayed unmatched. Germline assignment: CDR1 SGHTA and CDR2 FQGNSA. This sample is part of a study of T cell changes during pregnancy in multiple sclerosis. The receptor was isolated from a female donor with multiple sclerosis, enrolled in a pregnancy study. The sequenced sample was CD8+ T cells from peripheral blood mononuclear cells, obtained in the third trimester of pregnancy. This sequence joins TRBV7-2 and TRBJ2-1; 7 nucleotides match TRBD2. The CDR3 here is CASSLALGEGSSYNEQFF. CDR3 in DNA: TGTGCCAGCAGCTTAGCGCTGGGGGAGGGGAGCTCCTACAATGAGCAGTTCTTC.